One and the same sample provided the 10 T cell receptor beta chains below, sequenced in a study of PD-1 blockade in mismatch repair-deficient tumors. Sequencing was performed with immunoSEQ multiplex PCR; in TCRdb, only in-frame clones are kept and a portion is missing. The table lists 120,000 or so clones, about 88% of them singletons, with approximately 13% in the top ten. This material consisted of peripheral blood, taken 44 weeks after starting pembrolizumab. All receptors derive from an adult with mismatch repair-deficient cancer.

CDR3 protein: CASSTPGQMYGYTF. DNA of the CDR3: TGCGCCAGCAGCACCCCGGGACAGATGTATGGCTACACCTTC. This chain connects TRBV5-1 to TRBJ1-2; 7 bases fit TRBD1. Germline trimming cut 4 bases from V and 5 bases from J; bases unmatched to any gene: 8. Germline CDR1 and CDR2: SGHRS and YFSETQ. The CDR3 covers 14 residues.

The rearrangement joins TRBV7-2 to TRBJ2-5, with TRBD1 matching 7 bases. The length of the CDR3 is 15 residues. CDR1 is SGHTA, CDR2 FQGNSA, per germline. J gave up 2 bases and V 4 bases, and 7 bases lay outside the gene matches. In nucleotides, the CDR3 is TGTGCCAGCAGCTCCCCGGGACAGCAACAAGAGACCCAGTACTTC. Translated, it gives CASSSPGQQQETQYF.

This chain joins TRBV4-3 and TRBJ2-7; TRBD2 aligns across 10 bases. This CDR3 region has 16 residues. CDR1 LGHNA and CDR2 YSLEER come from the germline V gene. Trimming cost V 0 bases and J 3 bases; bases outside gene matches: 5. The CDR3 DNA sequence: TGCGCCAGCAGCCAAGATTCGACTAGCGGGTTCTACGAGCAGTACTTC. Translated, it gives CASSQDSTSGFYEQYF.

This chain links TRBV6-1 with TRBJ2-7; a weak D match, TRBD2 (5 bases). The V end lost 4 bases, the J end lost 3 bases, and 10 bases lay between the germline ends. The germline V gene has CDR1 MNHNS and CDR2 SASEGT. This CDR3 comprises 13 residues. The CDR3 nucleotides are TGTGCCAGCAGTGCGCGAACTAGCTACGAGCAGTACTTC. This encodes CASSARTSYEQYF.

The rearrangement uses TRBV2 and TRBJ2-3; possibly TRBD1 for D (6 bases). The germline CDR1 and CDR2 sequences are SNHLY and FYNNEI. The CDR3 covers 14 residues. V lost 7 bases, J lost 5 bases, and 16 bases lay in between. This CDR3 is CASTDRWGGDTQYF. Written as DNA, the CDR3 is TGTGCCAGCACCGACAGGTGGGGCGGAGATACGCAGTATTTT.

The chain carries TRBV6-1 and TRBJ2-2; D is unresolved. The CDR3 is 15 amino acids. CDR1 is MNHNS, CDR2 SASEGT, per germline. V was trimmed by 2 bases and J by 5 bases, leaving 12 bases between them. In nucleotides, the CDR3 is TGTGCCAGCAGTGAACATTCACCACAGACCGGGGAGCTGTTTTTT. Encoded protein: CASSEHSPQTGELFF.

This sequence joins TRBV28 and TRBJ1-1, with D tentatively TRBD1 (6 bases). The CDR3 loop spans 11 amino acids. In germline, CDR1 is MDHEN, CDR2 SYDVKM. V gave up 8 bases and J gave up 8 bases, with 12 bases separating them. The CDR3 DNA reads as TGTGCCAGCGCGGACAGTCGAGAAGCTTTCTTT. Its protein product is CASADSREAFF.

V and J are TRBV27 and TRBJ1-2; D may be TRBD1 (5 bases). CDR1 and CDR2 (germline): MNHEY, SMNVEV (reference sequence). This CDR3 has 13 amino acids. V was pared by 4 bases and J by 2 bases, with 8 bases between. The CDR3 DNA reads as TGTGCCAGCAGTTCGGGACCGAACTATGGCTACACCTTC. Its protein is CASSSGPNYGYTF.

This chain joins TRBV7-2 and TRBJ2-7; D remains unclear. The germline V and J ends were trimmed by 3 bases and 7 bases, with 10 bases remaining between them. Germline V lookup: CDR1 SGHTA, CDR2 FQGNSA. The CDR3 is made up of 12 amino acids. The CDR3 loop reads CASSFYGYEQYF. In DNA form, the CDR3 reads TGTGCCAGCAGCTTCTATGGTTATGAGCAGTACTTC.

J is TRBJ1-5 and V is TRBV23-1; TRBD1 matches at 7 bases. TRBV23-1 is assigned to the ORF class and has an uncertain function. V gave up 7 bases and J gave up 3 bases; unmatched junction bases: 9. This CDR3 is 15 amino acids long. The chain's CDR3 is CASTRLQGFNQPQHF. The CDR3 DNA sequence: TGCGCCAGCACCAGACTACAGGGGTTCAATCAGCCCCAGCATTTT.